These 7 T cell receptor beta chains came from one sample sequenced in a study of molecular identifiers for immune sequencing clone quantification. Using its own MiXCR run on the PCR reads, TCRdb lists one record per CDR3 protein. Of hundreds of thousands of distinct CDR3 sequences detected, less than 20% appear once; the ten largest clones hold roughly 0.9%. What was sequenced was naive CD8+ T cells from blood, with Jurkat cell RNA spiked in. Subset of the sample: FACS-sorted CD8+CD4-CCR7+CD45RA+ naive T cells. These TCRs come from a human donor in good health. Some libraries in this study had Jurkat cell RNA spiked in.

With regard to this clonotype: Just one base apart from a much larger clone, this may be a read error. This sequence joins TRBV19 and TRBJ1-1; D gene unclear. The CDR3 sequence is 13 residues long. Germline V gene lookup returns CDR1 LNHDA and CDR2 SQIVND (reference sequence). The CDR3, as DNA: TGTGCCAATAGTATCGACAAGGAGACTGAAGCTTTCTTT. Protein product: CANSIDKETEAFF.

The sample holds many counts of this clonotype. In nucleotides, the CDR3 is TGTGCCAGCAGACAACAGGGGAACACTGAAGCTTTCTTT. Translating gives CASRQQGNTEAFF. The chain has TRBV6-2 or TRBV6-3 and TRBJ1-1; D is possibly TRBD1 (6 bases). The germline V and J ends were trimmed by 6 bases and 1 base, with 9 bases remaining between them. The CDR3 is 13 residues long. CDR1 is MNHEY and CDR2 is SVGEGT in the germline V gene.

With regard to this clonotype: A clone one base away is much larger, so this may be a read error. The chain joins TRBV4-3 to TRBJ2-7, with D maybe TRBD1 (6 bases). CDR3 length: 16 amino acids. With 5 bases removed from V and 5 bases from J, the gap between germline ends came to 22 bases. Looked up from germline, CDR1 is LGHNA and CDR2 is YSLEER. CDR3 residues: CASSSNPTGKAHEQYF. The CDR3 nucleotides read TGCGCCAGCAGCTCTAACCCGACAGGAAAAGCCCACGAGCAGTACTTC.

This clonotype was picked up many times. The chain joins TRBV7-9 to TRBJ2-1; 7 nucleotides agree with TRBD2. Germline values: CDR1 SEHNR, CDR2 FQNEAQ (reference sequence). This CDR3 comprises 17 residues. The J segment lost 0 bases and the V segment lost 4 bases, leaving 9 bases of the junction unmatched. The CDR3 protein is CASSSGERLASYNEQFF. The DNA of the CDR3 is TGTGCCAGCAGCTCCGGAGAACGACTAGCCTCCTACAATGAGCAGTTCTTC.

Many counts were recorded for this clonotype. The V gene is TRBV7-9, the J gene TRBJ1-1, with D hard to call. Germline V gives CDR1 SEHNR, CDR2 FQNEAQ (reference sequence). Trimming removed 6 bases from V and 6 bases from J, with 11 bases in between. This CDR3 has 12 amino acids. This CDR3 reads CASSGGAAEAFF. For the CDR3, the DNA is TGTGCCAGCAGTGGAGGCGCCGCTGAAGCTTTCTTT.

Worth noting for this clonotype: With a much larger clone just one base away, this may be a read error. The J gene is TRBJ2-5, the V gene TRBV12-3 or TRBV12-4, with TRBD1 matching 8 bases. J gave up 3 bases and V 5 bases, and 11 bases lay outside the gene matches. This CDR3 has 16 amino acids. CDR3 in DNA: TGTGCCAGCAGTCCCAGGACAGGGCTCCTCAAAGAGACCCAGTACTTC. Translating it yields CASSPRTGLLKETQYF.

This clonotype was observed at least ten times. CDR3 nucleotides: TGTGCCAGCAGTCCAATTAGCGGAGGTCCCTACGAGCAGTACTTC. Its translation: CASSPISGGPYEQYF. The chain joins TRBV28 to TRBJ2-7; possible D gene TRBD2, 6 bases. The CDR3 length is 15 residues. Per germline, CDR1 MDHEN and CDR2 SYDVKM. The V end was cut by 5 bases, the J end by 2 bases, with 16 bases between.